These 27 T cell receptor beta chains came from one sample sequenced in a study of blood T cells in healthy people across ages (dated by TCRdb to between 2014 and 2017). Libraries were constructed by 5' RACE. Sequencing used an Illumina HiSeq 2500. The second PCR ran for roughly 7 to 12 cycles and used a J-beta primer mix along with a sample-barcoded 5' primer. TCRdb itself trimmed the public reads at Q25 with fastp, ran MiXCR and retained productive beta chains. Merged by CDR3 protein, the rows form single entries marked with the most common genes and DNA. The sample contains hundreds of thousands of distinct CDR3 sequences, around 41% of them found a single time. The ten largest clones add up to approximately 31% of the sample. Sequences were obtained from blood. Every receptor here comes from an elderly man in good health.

CDR3 nucleotide sequence: TGTGCCAGCAGCTTTAGGAGAAGCGGGACCTACGAGCAGTACTTC. Translated, it gives CASSFRRSGTYEQYF. The genes are TRBV7-2 and TRBJ2-7; 7 bases are a match to TRBD2. The CDR3 covers 15 residues. Trimming took 3 bases from V and 2 from J; bases not matched to a gene: 7. The germline V gene has CDR1 SGHTA and CDR2 FQGNSA.

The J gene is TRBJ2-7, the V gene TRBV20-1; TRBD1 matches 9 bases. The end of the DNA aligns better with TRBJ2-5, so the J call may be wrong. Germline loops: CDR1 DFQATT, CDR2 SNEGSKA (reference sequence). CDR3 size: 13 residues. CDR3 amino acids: CSARGTGWETQYF. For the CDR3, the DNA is TGCAGTGCTAGGGGGACAGGGTGGGAGACCCAGTACTTC.

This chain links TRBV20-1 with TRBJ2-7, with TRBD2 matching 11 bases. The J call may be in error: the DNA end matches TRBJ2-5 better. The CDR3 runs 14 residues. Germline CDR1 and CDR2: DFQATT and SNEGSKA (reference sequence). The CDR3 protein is CSADLSGRAETQYF. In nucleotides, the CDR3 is TGCAGTGCTGATCTTAGCGGGAGGGCCGAGACCCAGTACTTC.

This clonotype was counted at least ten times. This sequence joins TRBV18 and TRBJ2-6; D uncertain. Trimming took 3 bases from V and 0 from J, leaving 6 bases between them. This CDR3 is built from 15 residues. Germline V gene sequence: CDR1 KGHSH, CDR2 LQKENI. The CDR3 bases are TGTGCCAGCTCACCGGAACTCTCTGGGGCCAACGTCCTGACTTTC. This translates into CASSPELSGANVLTF.

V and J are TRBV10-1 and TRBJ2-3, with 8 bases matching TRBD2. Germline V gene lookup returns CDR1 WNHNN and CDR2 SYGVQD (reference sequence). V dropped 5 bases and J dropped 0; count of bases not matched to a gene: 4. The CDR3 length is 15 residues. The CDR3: CASSKAGESTDTQYF. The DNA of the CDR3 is TGCGCCAGCAGTAAAGCGGGAGAGAGCACAGATACGCAGTATTTT.

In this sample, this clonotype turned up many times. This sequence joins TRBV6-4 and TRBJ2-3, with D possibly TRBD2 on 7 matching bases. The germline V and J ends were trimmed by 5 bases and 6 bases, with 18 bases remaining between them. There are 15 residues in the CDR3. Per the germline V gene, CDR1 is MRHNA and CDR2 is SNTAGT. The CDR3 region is CASSPGAGAADTQYF. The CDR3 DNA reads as TGTGCCAGCAGTCCGGGGGCGGGAGCAGCGGATACGCAGTATTTT.

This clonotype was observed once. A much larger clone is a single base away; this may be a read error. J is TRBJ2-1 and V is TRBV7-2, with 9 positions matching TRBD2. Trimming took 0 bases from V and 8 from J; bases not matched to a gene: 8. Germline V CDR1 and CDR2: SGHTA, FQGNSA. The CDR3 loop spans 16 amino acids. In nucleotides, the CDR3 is TGTGCCAGCAGCTTAGCATTGGCGGGAGGGCCTTATGAGCAGTTCTTC. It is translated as CASSLALAGGPYEQFF.

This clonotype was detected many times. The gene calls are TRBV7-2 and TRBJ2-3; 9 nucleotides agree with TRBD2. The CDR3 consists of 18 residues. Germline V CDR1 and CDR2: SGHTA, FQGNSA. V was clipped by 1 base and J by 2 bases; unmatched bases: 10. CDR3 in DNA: TGTGCCAGCAGCTTAGACGGAGGTCTAGCGGGATCCACAGATACGCAGTATTTT. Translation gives CASSLDGGLAGSTDTQYF.

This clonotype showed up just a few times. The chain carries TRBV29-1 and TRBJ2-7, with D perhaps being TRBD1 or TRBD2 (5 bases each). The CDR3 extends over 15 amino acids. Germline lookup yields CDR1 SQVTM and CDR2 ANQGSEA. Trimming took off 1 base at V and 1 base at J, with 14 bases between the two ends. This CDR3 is CSVEGGKVGSYEQYF. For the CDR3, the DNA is TGCAGCGTTGAAGGGGGGAAAGTAGGGTCCTACGAGCAGTACTTC.

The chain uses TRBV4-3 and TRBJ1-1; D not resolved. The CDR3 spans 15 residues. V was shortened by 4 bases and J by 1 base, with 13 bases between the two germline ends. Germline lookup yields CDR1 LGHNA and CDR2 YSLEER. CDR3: CASSLQWAGNTEAFF. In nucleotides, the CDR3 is TGCGCCAGCAGCCTTCAATGGGCCGGGAACACTGAAGCTTTCTTT.

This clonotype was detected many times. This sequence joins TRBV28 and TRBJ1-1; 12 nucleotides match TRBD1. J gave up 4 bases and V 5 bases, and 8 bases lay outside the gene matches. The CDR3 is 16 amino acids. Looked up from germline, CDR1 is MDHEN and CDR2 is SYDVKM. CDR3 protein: CASSGTGGFIGTEAFF. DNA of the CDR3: TGTGCCAGCAGTGGGACAGGGGGCTTTATCGGCACTGAAGCTTTCTTT.

The CDR3 here is CASIRSSSSYEQYF. The CDR3, as DNA: TGTGCCAGCATTCGCAGCTCGAGCTCCTACGAGCAGTACTTC. The chain carries TRBV6-2 or TRBV6-3 and TRBJ2-7, with D unclear. V lost 7 bases and J 0 bases, leaving 13 bases between the germline ends. The CDR3 loop spans 14 amino acids. Germline loops: CDR1 MNHEY, CDR2 SVGEGT.

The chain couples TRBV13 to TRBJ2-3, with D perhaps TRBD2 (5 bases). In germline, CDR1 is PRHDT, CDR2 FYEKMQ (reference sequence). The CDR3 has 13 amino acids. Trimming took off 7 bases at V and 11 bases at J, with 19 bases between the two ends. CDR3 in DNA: TGTGCCAGCACCCAAACCCGCGGGTTTCAGCAGTATTTT. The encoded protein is CASTQTRGFQQYF.

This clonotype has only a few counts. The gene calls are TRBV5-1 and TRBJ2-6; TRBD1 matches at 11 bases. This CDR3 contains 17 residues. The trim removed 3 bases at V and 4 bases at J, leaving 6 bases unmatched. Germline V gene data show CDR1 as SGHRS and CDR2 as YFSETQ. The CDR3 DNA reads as TGCGCCAGCAGCTCCGGACAGGGGGCGGTCGGGGCCAACGTCCTGACTTTC. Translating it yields CASSSGQGAVGANVLTF.

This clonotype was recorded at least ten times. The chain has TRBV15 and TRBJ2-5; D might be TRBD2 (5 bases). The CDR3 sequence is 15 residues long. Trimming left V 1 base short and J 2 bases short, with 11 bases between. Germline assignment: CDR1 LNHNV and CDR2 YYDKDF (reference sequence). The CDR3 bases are TGTGCCACCAGCAGAGGGGGAGTGGCTCAAGAGACCCAGTACTTC. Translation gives CATSRGGVAQETQYF.

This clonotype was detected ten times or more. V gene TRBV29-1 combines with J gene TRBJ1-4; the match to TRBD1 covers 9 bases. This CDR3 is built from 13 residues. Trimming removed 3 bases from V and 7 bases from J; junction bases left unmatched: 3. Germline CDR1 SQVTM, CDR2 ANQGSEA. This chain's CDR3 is CSVDGTGSEKLFF. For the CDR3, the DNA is TGCAGCGTTGATGGGACAGGGAGTGAAAAACTGTTTTTT.

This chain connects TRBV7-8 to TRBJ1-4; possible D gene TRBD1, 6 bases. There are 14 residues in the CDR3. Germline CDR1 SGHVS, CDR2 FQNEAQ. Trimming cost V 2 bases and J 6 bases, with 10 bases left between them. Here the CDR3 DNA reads TGTGCCAGCAGCTTACAGGGGTTGGATGAAAAACTGTTTTTT. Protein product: CASSLQGLDEKLFF.

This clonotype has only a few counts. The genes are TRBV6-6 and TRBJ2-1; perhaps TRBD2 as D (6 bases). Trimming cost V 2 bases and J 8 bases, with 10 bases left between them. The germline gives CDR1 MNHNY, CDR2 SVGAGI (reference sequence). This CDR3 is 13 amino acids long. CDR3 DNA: TGTGCCAGCAGTTACCCACCGGGGGATGAGCAGTTCTTC. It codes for CASSYPPGDEQFF.

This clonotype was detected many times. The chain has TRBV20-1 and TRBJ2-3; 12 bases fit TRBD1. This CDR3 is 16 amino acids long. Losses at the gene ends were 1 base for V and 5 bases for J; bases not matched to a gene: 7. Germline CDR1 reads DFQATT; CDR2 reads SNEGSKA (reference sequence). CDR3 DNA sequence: TGCAGTGCTAGAGTATGGGGACAGGGGGCGCAAGATACGCAGTATTTT. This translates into CSARVWGQGAQDTQYF.

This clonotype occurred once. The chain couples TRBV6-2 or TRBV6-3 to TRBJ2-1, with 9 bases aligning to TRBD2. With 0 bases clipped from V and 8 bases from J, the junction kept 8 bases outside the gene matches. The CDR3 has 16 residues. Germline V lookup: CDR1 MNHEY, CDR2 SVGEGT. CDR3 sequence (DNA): TGTGCCAGCAGTTACTCGACCAGCGGGAGGCGGTATGAGCAGTTCTTC. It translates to CASSYSTSGRRYEQFF.

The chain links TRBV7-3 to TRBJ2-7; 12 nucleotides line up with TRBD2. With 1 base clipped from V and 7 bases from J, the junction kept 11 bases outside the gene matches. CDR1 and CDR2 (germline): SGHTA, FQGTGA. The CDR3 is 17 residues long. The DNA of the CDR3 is TGTGCCAGCAGCTTAAGTTCTAGCGGGAGGGCCGTCAATGAGCAGTACTTC. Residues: CASSLSSSGRAVNEQYF.

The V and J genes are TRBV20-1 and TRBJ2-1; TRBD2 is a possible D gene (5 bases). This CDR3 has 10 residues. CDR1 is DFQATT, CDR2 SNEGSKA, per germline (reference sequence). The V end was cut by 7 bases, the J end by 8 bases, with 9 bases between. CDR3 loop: CSVFGDEQFF. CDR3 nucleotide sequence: TGCAGTGTTTTCGGGGATGAGCAGTTCTTC.

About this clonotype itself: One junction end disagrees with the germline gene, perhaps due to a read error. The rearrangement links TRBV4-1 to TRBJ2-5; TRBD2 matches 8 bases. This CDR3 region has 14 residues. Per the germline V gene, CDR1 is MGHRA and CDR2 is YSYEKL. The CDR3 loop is CAGRGREGQETQYF. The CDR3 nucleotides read TGCGCCGGCAGGGGACGGGAGGGCCAAGAGACCCAGTACTTC.

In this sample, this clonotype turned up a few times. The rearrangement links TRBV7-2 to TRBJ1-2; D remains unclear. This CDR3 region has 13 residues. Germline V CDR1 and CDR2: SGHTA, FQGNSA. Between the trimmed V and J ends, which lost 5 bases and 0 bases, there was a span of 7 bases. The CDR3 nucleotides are TGTGCCAGCAGCCTTCGAACTAACTATGGCTACACCTTC. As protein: CASSLRTNYGYTF.

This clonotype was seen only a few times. The DNA for the CDR3 is TGTGCCCTAGGGTGGGGGACACGAGCCAAAAACATTCAGTACTTC. Protein product: CALGWGTRAKNIQYF. The chain uses TRBV6-1 and TRBJ2-4; weak D call: TRBD1 (6 bases). This CDR3 comprises 15 residues. V lost 11 bases and J lost 0, with 17 bases in between. CDR1 and CDR2 (germline): MNHNS, SASEGT.

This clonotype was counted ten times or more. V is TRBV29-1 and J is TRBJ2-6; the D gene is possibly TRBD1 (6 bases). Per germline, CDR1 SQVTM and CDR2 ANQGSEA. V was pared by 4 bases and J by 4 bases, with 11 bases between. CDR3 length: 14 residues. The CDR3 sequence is CSVGQAAGANVLTF. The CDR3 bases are TGCAGCGTTGGACAGGCCGCAGGGGCCAACGTCCTGACTTTC.

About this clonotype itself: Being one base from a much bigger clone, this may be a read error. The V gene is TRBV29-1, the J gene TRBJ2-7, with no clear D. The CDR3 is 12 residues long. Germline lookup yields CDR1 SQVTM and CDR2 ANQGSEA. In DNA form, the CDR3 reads TGCAGCGTTGGACACACCTCCTACGGGCAGTACTTC. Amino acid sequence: CSVGHTSYGQYF.